A selection of T cell receptor beta chains follows, all from one sample in a study of response to subunit inactivated influenza vaccine. Each CDR3 protein is one row after TCRdb ran MiXCR on the RT-PCR reads. The data contain hundreds of thousands of distinct CDR3 sequences, about 14% of them singletons. This sample comprised PBMCs from blood, obtained roughly 15 days before vaccination. All receptors derive from a man in his forties or fifties who received an inactivated influenza vaccine. CDR3s include the opening cysteine and the closing phenylalanine or tryptophan. Fields, in order: CDR3 DNA, CDR3 protein, D gene, clone size, V gene, J gene. A D gene is named only where the DNA matches it firmly. Expanded clones get a size class; other rows say once, few or many, or leave the size out.

CDR3nt: TGTGCCAGCAGTTTCGATAGCGGCTATGGCTACACCTTC
CDR3aa: CASSFDSGYGYTF
d_gene: .
abundance: many
v_gene: TRBV28
j_gene: TRBJ1-2

CDR3nt: TGCGCCAGCAGCCCTCCCCCCAGCGGGAACACAGATACGCAGTATTTT
CDR3aa: CASSPPPSGNTDTQYF
d_gene: TRBD2
abundance: many
v_gene: TRBV4-1
j_gene: TRBJ2-3

CDR3nt: TGCGCCAGCAGCCAACAGGGACTCAGCATCAACACCGGGGAGCTGTTTTTT
CDR3aa: CASSQQGLSINTGELFF
d_gene: .
abundance: .
v_gene: TRBV4-1
j_gene: TRBJ2-2

CDR3nt: TGTGCCAGTAGAACGGCCACGGCAGGCTACAATGAGCAGTTCTTC
CDR3aa: CASRTATAGYNEQFF
d_gene: .
abundance: few
v_gene: TRBV19
j_gene: TRBJ2-1

CDR3nt: TGCGCCAGCAGACCAGCATGGGACTTCACCAGAGGGAATGAGCAGTTCTTC
CDR3aa: CASRPAWDFTRGNEQFF
d_gene: .
abundance: .
v_gene: TRBV5-1
j_gene: TRBJ2-1

CDR3nt: TGTGCCAGCAGCCCAATGTCCCAACGGGAGACCCAGTACTTC
CDR3aa: CASSPMSQRETQYF
d_gene: .
abundance: .
v_gene: TRBV2
j_gene: TRBJ2-5

CDR3nt: TGTGCCAGCAGCTTGTCCAGGGTGGACGAAAAACTGTTTTTT
CDR3aa: CASSLSRVDEKLFF
d_gene: .
abundance: .
v_gene: TRBV7-2
j_gene: TRBJ1-4

CDR3nt: TGTGCCAGCAGCCAAGAGGGTAGATCACCCCTCCACTTT
CDR3aa: CASSQEGRSPLHF
d_gene: .
abundance: .
v_gene: TRBV14
j_gene: TRBJ1-6

CDR3nt: TGTGCCAGCAGTGAGACCTATAGCAATCAGCCCCAGCATTTT
CDR3aa: CASSETYSNQPQHF
d_gene: .
abundance: few
v_gene: TRBV6-2/TRBV6-3
j_gene: TRBJ1-5

CDR3nt: TGCGCCAGCAGCCATCCGAGAGCAAACGAGCAGTACTTC
CDR3aa: CASSHPRANEQYF
d_gene: .
abundance: few
v_gene: TRBV4-1
j_gene: TRBJ2-7

CDR3nt: TGCAGCGGGCGATCTAAAGTCGCTCATGAGCAGTTCTTC
CDR3aa: CSGRSKVAHEQFF
d_gene: .
abundance: .
v_gene: TRBV29-1
j_gene: TRBJ2-1

CDR3nt: TGTGCCAGCAGTCCGACTAGCGGGAGCATAGATACGCAGTATTTT
CDR3aa: CASSPTSGSIDTQYF
d_gene: TRBD2
abundance: .
v_gene: TRBV6-1
j_gene: TRBJ2-3

CDR3nt: TGTGCCAGCAGCCTCGTCTTGAGTAGACAGGGTGTTAGTAACGAGCAGTACTTC
CDR3aa: CASSLVLSRQGVSNEQYF
d_gene: TRBD1
abundance: .
v_gene: TRBV4-2
j_gene: TRBJ2-7

CDR3nt: TGTGCCAGTAGTATCTTTGGGGGCGCCGATTCACCCCTCCACTTT
CDR3aa: CASSIFGGADSPLHF
d_gene: .
abundance: many
v_gene: TRBV19
j_gene: TRBJ1-6

CDR3nt: TGCGCCAGCAGCTTGGATGCGGCCCCTTTTGATGAGCAGTTCTTC
CDR3aa: CASSLDAAPFDEQFF
d_gene: .
abundance: few
v_gene: TRBV5-1
j_gene: TRBJ2-1

CDR3nt: TGCGCCAGCAGCTCCCAAGGAGGCAGGGGAGACTACGAGCAGTACTTC
CDR3aa: CASSSQGGRGDYEQYF
d_gene: .
abundance: medium-sized
v_gene: TRBV5-1
j_gene: TRBJ2-7

CDR3nt: TGCGCCAGCAGCTTGGGGACGGGGACATCCTACGAGCAGTACTTC
CDR3aa: CASSLGTGTSYEQYF
d_gene: .
abundance: .
v_gene: TRBV5-1
j_gene: TRBJ2-7

CDR3nt: TGTGCCAGCAGTTTCGTCAGCACAGATACGCAGTATTTT
CDR3aa: CASSFVSTDTQYF
d_gene: .
abundance: few
v_gene: TRBV12-3/TRBV12-4
j_gene: TRBJ2-3

CDR3nt: TGTGCCAGCCTGAAGGGGGGGGGCGCGAATGAAAAACTGTTTTTT
CDR3aa: CASLKGGGANEKLFF
d_gene: .
abundance: few
v_gene: TRBV12-3/TRBV12-4
j_gene: TRBJ1-4

CDR3nt: TGTGCCACCAGTGATTTGGGTGGCTCCTACAATGAGCAGTTCTTC
CDR3aa: CATSDLGGSYNEQFF
d_gene: .
abundance: many
v_gene: TRBV24-1
j_gene: TRBJ2-1

CDR3nt: TGTGCCAGCAGCGTCACAGGGGACAATGAAAAACTGTTTTTT
CDR3aa: CASSVTGDNEKLFF
d_gene: TRBD1
abundance: .
v_gene: TRBV6-1
j_gene: TRBJ1-4

CDR3nt: TGTGCCAGCACCAACTCGACCCTATTCCGGGACAGGGGGTTTGGGGCCAACGTCCTGACTTTC
CDR3aa: CASTNSTLFRDRGFGANVLTF
d_gene: TRBD1
abundance: few
v_gene: TRBV4-2
j_gene: TRBJ2-6

CDR3nt: TGTGCCAGCAGTCCTAGCTCCTACGAGCAGTACTTC
CDR3aa: CASSPSSYEQYF
d_gene: .
abundance: many
v_gene: TRBV18
j_gene: TRBJ2-7

CDR3nt: TGTGCCATCAGCCTTACAGGGGGCCCCTGGGAGACCCAGTACTTC
CDR3aa: CAISLTGGPWETQYF
d_gene: TRBD1
abundance: .
v_gene: TRBV10-3
j_gene: TRBJ2-5

CDR3nt: TGTGCCAGCAGAAAGACTAGCGGGGGTTACAATGAGCAGTTCTTC
CDR3aa: CASRKTSGGYNEQFF
d_gene: TRBD2
abundance: many
v_gene: TRBV27
j_gene: TRBJ2-1

CDR3nt: TGTGCCGGGGGCCGGACAGGGGGCCCAGATACGCAGTATTTT
CDR3aa: CAGGRTGGPDTQYF
d_gene: TRBD1
abundance: few
v_gene: TRBV6-1
j_gene: TRBJ2-3

CDR3nt: TGTGCCAGCAGCTTACTCGGCCGGGACTCCTACAATGAGCAGTTCTTC
CDR3aa: CASSLLGRDSYNEQFF
d_gene: .
abundance: few
v_gene: TRBV11-2
j_gene: TRBJ2-1

CDR3nt: TGTGCCATCATCGAGGGGGAGACCCAGTACTTC
CDR3aa: CAIIEGETQYF
d_gene: .
abundance: .
v_gene: TRBV10-3
j_gene: TRBJ2-5

CDR3nt: TGCAGTGCTAGAGATCTCAAGGGGGCCAACGTCCTGACTTTC
CDR3aa: CSARDLKGANVLTF
d_gene: .
abundance: .
v_gene: TRBV20-1
j_gene: TRBJ2-6

CDR3nt: TGCGCCAGCAGCCAAGATGACAGGGTCAATGAGCAGTTCTTC
CDR3aa: CASSQDDRVNEQFF
d_gene: TRBD1
abundance: few
v_gene: TRBV4-1
j_gene: TRBJ2-1

CDR3nt: TGTGCCAGCAGCTTAAAAGCCCCGGGACTAGCGGCCTACGAGCAGTACTTC
CDR3aa: CASSLKAPGLAAYEQYF
d_gene: TRBD2
abundance: many
v_gene: TRBV7-2
j_gene: TRBJ2-7

CDR3nt: TGCAGCGTTGACGGGGACAGGGGGGGGACCGGGGAGCTGTTTTTT
CDR3aa: CSVDGDRGGTGELFF
d_gene: TRBD1
abundance: many
v_gene: TRBV29-1
j_gene: TRBJ2-2

CDR3nt: TGTGCCAGCAGTTTGGGGGATACTTCCACAGATACGCAGTATTTT
CDR3aa: CASSLGDTSTDTQYF
d_gene: .
abundance: few
v_gene: TRBV12-3/TRBV12-4
j_gene: TRBJ2-3

CDR3nt: TGTGCCAGCAGTGCCGACGGTCACATCTACACCTTC
CDR3aa: CASSADGHIYTF
d_gene: .
abundance: .
v_gene: TRBV12-3/TRBV12-4
j_gene: TRBJ1-2

CDR3nt: TGCGCCAGCAGCTTGGTGGCGGATTTCTCCTACGAGCAGTACTTC
CDR3aa: CASSLVADFSYEQYF
d_gene: .
abundance: .
v_gene: TRBV5-1
j_gene: TRBJ2-7

CDR3nt: TGTGCCATCAGTGAGGGGGGAGGCAATCAGCCCCAGCATTTT
CDR3aa: CAISEGGGNQPQHF
d_gene: .
abundance: .
v_gene: TRBV10-3
j_gene: TRBJ1-5

CDR3nt: TGTGCCACCAGCAGAGATGGAAGACGGAATGAGCAGTTCTTC
CDR3aa: CATSRDGRRNEQFF
d_gene: .
abundance: few
v_gene: TRBV15
j_gene: TRBJ2-1

CDR3nt: TGTGCCAGCAGCTTAAGGACTAGCGGGAGGGCCGGAGGGTATGAGCAGTTCTTC
CDR3aa: CASSLRTSGRAGGYEQFF
d_gene: TRBD2
abundance: many
v_gene: TRBV11-2
j_gene: TRBJ2-1

CDR3nt: TGCAGTGCTGATCCGGGACAGGGTTACAATGAGCAGTTCTTC
CDR3aa: CSADPGQGYNEQFF
d_gene: TRBD1
abundance: .
v_gene: TRBV20-1
j_gene: TRBJ2-1

CDR3nt: TGCGCCAGCAGCCAAGAAGACAGTCTCTCTGGAAACACCATATATTTT
CDR3aa: CASSQEDSLSGNTIYF
d_gene: .
abundance: few
v_gene: TRBV4-1
j_gene: TRBJ1-3

CDR3nt: TGTGCCAGCAGCGTACTCCCTAACAATGAGCAGTTCTTC
CDR3aa: CASSVLPNNEQFF
d_gene: .
abundance: many
v_gene: TRBV9
j_gene: TRBJ2-1

CDR3nt: TGCAGCGTTGTATTTTGGACAGGAAGGCAAGAGACCCAGTACTTC
CDR3aa: CSVVFWTGRQETQYF
d_gene: TRBD1
abundance: few
v_gene: TRBV29-1
j_gene: TRBJ2-5

CDR3nt: TGTGCCAGCAGCGGGGGGGCTCTCACAGATACGCAGTATTTT
CDR3aa: CASSGGALTDTQYF
d_gene: .
abundance: .
v_gene: TRBV7-2
j_gene: TRBJ2-3

CDR3nt: TGTGCCAGTAGTATCGGATCTGTGGGGTACTATGGCTACACCTTC
CDR3aa: CASSIGSVGYYGYTF
d_gene: .
abundance: few
v_gene: TRBV19
j_gene: TRBJ1-2

CDR3nt: TGTGCCAGCAGTTTATTCGGTGGAGCCCGGCTGAACGAGCAGTACTTC
CDR3aa: CASSLFGGARLNEQYF
d_gene: .
abundance: few
v_gene: TRBV28
j_gene: TRBJ2-7

CDR3nt: TGTGCCAGCAGCTTAGATTCCTCAGATACGCAGTATTTT
CDR3aa: CASSLDSSDTQYF
d_gene: .
abundance: .
v_gene: TRBV7-9
j_gene: TRBJ2-3

CDR3nt: TGCAGTGCTAGAAAAGTTTCCACCGGGGAGCTGTTTTTT
CDR3aa: CSARKVSTGELFF
d_gene: .
abundance: few
v_gene: TRBV20-1
j_gene: TRBJ2-2

CDR3nt: TGCGCCAGCAGACGGCCCCAGGGAGAGACCCAGTACTTC
CDR3aa: CASRRPQGETQYF
d_gene: .
abundance: .
v_gene: TRBV5-1
j_gene: TRBJ2-5

CDR3nt: TGCAGTCCCAGGGGACACCAATCCTACGAGCAGTACTTC
CDR3aa: CSPRGHQSYEQYF
d_gene: .
abundance: .
v_gene: TRBV20-1
j_gene: TRBJ2-7

CDR3nt: TGTGCCAGCAGCCCTAGTGGGAACGAGCAGTACTTC
CDR3aa: CASSPSGNEQYF
d_gene: .
abundance: .
v_gene: TRBV7-6
j_gene: TRBJ2-7

CDR3nt: TGCGCCAGCAGCCAAGGGGGGGTCGAGCAGTACTTC
CDR3aa: CASSQGGVEQYF
d_gene: .
abundance: few
v_gene: TRBV4-1
j_gene: TRBJ2-7

CDR3nt: TGTGCCAGCAGCTTCCTCGCTTCTGGGGCCAACGTCCTGACTTTC
CDR3aa: CASSFLASGANVLTF
d_gene: .
abundance: .
v_gene: TRBV7-2
j_gene: TRBJ2-6

CDR3nt: TGCGCCAGCAGCTTGGCGCATCGTAACACCGGGGAGCTGTTTTTT
CDR3aa: CASSLAHRNTGELFF
d_gene: .
abundance: few
v_gene: TRBV5-1
j_gene: TRBJ2-2

CDR3nt: TGTGCCAGCAGTGAATCGGGGACCGGGGAGCTGTTTTTT
CDR3aa: CASSESGTGELFF
d_gene: .
abundance: .
v_gene: TRBV2
j_gene: TRBJ2-2